This T cell receptor beta chain was obtained from a study of cytomegalovirus exposure and HLA in healthy donors. The CDR3 totals 17 residues. V lost 7 bases, J lost 8 bases, and 17 bases stayed unmatched. The V gene's germline CDR1 is MDHEN and CDR2 SYDVKM. Amplification used 60 Vbeta primers and 13 Jbeta primers. The assay was immunoSEQ multiplex PCR, and TCRdb's table has in-frame clones only and misses some. The top ten hold about 2.2% of the sample, which has almost 200,000 clones, approximately 85% seen once. The clonotype was recovered from a woman in her 50s in good health and CMV-seronegative. What was sequenced was PBMCs. V is TRBV28 and J is TRBJ1-2; 12 bases are a match to TRBD1. CDR3 DNA: TGTGCCAGCATCACTACCGGGACAGGGGGCAACCTGCACGGCTACACCTTC. Translated: CASITTGTGGNLHGYTF.